The 3 T cell receptor beta chains reported below all come from one sample, sequenced in a study of human T cells and chemical hapten exposure. TCRdb ran MiXCR on the RACE reads and lists one entry per CDR3 protein. Found here are roughly 34,000 distinct CDR3 sequences, more than 6% of them singletons; the top ten hold about a tenth. The time point here: patch test 1, 2 weeks after DPC sensitization. Noted treatment: therapeutic diphenylcyclopropenone sensitization with weekly scalp DPC. Total RNA was isolated from unfractionated whole blood. The input for sequencing was whole blood, taken in connection with sensitization to the hapten diphenylcyclopropenone (DPC). Source of these receptors: a woman in her 30s with alopecia areata. Some clones in this sample may be carry-over from other donors' samples.

V usage is TRBV27 and J usage is TRBJ1-1; D not resolved. This CDR3 contains 15 residues. V lost 7 bases, J lost 4 bases, and 19 bases lay in between. Germline CDR1 reads MNHEY; CDR2 reads SMNVEV (reference sequence). In nucleotides, the CDR3 is TGTGCCAGCACCCGAAGAGGAGCCTTGGGCACTGAAGCTTTCTTT. This codes for CASTRRGALGTEAFF.

This clonotype was observed many times. The V and J genes are TRBV6-2 or TRBV6-3 and TRBJ2-2, with unresolved D. This CDR3 region has 15 residues. In germline, CDR1 is MNHEY, CDR2 SVGEGT. The V and J ends lost 0 bases and 4 bases respectively, with 9 bases between them. DNA of the CDR3: TGTGCCAGCAGTTACTCGAGGCGTGGCACCGGGGAGCTGTTTTTT. Translating it yields CASSYSRRGTGELFF.

The rearrangement joins TRBV24-1 to TRBJ2-1, with D perhaps matching TRBD2 (5 bases). The CDR3 runs to 16 residues. Germline CDR1 is KGHDR and CDR2 is SFDVKD. V was shortened by 2 bases and J by 8 bases, with 18 bases between the two germline ends. In DNA, the CDR3 is TGTGCCACCAGTGATTCGGACTCGCCCCTTCTGGATGAGCAGTTCTTC. Encoded protein: CATSDSDSPLLDEQFF.